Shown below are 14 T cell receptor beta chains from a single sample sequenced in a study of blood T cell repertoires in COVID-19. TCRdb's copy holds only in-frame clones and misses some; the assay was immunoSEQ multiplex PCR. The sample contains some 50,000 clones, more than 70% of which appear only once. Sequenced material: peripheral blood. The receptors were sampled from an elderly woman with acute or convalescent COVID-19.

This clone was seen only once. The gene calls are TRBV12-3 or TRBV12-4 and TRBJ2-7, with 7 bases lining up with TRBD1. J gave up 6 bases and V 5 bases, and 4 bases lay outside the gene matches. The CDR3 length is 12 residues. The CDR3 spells CASSLQGFEQYF. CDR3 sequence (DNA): TGTGCCAGCAGTCTACAGGGGTTCGAGCAGTACTTC.

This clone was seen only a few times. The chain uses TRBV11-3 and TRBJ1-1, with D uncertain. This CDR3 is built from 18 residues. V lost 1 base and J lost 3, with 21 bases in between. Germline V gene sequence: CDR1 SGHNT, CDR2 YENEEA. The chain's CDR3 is CASSLGHLCPCTDTEAFF. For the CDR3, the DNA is TGTGCCAGCAGCTTAGGTCATCTTTGCCCGTGTACGGACACTGAAGCTTTCTTT.

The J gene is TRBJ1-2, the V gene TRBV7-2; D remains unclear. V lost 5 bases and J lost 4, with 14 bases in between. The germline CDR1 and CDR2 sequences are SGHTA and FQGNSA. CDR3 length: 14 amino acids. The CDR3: CASSPAGRRYGYTF. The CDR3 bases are TGTGCCAGCAGCCCCGCCGGGAGGCGCTATGGCTACACCTTC.

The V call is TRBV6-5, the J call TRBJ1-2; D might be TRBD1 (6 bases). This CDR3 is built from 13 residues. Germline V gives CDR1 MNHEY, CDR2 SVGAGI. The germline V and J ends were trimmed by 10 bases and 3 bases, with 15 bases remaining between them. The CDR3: CATTFRQDYGYTF. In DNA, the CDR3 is TGTGCCACAACGTTCCGACAGGACTATGGCTACACCTTC.

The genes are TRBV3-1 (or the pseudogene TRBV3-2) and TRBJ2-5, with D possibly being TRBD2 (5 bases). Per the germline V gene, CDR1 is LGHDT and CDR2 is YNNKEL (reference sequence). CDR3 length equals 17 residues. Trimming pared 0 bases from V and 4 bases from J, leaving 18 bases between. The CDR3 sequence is CASSQDFEGGRSETQYF. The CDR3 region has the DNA TGTGCCAGCAGCCAAGACTTCGAGGGTGGCAGATCAGAGACCCAGTACTTC.

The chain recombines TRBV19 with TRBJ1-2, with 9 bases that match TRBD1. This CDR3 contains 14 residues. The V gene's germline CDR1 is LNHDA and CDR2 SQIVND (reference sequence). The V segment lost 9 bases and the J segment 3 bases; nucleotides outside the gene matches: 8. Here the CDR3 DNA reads TGTGCCAGCAATATAGACAGGGGGGACTATGGCTACACCTTC. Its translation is CASNIDRGDYGYTF.

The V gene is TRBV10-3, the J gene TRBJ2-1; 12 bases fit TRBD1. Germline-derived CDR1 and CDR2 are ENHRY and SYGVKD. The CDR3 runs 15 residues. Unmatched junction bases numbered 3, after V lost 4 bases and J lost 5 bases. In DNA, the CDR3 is TGTGCCATCAGTGCAGGGACAGGGGGCCACAATGAGCAGTTCTTC. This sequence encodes CAISAGTGGHNEQFF.

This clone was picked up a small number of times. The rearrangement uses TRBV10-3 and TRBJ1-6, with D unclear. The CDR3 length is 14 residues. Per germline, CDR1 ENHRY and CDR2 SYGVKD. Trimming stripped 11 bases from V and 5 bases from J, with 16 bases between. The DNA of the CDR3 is TGTGCCCCTGAAACGAGGAGAGATAATTCACCCCTCCACTTT. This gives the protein CAPETRRDNSPLHF.

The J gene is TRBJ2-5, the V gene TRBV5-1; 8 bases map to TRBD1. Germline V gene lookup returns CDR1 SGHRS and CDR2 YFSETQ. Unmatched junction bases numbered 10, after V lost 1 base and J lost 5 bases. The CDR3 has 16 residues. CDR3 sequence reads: CASSLPGTGQAETQYF. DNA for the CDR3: TGCGCCAGCAGCTTGCCCGGGACGGGACAGGCGGAGACCCAGTACTTC.

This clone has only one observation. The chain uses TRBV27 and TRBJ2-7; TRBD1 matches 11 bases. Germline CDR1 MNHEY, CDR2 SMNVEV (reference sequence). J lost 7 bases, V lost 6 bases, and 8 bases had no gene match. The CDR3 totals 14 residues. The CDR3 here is CASRTGTGGGEQYF. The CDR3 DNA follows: TGTGCCAGCAGAACCGGGACAGGGGGTGGTGAGCAGTACTTC.

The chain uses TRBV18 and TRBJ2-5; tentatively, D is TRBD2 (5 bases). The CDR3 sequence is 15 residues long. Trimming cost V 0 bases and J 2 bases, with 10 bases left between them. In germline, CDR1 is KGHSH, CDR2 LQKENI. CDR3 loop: CASSPPRPGQETQYF. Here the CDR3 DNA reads TGTGCCAGCTCACCACCTAGACCGGGGCAAGAGACCCAGTACTTC.

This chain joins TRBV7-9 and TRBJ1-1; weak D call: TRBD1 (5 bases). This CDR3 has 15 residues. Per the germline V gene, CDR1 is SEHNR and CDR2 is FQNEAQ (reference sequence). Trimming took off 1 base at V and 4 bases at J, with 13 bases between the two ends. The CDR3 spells CASSLGQGRGTEAFF. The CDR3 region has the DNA TGTGCCAGCAGCTTAGGTCAGGGAAGGGGCACTGAAGCTTTCTTT.

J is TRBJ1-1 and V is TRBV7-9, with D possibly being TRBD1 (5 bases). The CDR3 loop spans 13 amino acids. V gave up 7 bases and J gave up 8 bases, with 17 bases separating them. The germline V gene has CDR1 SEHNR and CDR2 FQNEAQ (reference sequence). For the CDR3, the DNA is TGTGCCAGCATCCCACTGGGACTTCAGGAAGCTTTCTTT. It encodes CASIPLGLQEAFF.

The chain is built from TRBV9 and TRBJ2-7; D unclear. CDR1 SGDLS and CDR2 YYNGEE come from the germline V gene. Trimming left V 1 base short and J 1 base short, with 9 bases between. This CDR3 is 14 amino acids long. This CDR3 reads CASSVRETSYEQYF. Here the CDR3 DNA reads TGTGCCAGCAGCGTACGTGAAACTTCCTACGAGCAGTACTTC.